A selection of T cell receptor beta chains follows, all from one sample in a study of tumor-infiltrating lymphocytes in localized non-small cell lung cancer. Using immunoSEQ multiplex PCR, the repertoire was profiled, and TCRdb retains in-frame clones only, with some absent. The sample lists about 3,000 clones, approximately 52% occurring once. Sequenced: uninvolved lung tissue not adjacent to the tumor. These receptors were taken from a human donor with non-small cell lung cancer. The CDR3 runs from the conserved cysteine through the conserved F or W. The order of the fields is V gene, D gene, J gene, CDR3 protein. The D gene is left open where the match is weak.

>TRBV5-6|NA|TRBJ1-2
CASSQARGPYGYTF
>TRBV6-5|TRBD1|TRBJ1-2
CATGTGVDGYTF
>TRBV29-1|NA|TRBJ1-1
CSVVEGKTEAFF
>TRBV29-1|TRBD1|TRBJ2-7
CSVEGSGPGGIYEQYF
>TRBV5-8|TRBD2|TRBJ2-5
CASSPGTSESQETQYF
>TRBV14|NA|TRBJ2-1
CASSQELRGPYNEQFF
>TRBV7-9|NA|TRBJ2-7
CASSLGATSTGEQYF
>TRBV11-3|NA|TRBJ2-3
CASSPSTDTQYF
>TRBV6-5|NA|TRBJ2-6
CASSYSGGPNVLTF
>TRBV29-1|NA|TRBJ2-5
CSVGGQGETQYF
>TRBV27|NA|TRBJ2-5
CASSLDRQETQYF
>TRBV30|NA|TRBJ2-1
CAWTDRREQFF
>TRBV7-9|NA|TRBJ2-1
CASSLASGIWGQFF
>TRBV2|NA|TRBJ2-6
CASIRQGLPGANVLTF
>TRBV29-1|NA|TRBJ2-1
CSVRTTRDRLYNEQFF
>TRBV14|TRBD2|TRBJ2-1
CASSQIAGTYNEQFF
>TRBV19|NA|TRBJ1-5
CASRGLNSNQPQHF
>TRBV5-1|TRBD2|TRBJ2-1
CASSLAVGGALNEQFF
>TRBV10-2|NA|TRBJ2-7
CASRLRGRHEQYF
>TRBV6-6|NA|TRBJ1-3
CASSYSGGSGNTIYF
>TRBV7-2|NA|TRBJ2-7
CASSLNYEQYF
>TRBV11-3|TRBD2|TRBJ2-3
CASSGLAADTQYF
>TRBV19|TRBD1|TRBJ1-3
CASSLRGLRNTIYF
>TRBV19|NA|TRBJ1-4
CASSIRQGNEKLFF
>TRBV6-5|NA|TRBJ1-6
CASRPRGYNSPLHF
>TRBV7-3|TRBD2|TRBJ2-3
CASSREVADTQYF
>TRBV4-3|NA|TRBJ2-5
CASSQEMGRTETQYF
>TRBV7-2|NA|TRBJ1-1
CASSLTGILGIRTEAFF
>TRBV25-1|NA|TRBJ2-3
CASSRGTDTQYF
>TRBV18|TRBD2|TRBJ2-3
CASSPGGGADTQYF
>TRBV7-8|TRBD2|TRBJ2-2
CASSPSGSNTGELFF
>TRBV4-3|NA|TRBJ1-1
CASSQGFSGPRTEAFF
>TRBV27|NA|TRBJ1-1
CASRSGVNTEAFF
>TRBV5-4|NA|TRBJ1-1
CASSPSPSGNTEAFF
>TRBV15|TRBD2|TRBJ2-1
CATSKLADNEQFF
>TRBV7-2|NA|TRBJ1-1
CASSSLGGLTEAFF
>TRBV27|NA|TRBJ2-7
CASSPTRRTQEYF
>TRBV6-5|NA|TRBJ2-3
CASSSRWDTQYF
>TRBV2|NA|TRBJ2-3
CASSDVTSTDTQYF
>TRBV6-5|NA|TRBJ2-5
CASSSPGPQETQYF
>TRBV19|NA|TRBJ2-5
CASSIEWSETQYF
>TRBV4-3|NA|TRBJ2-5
CASSQERFTRETQYF
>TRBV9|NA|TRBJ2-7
CASSVGRGGEQYF
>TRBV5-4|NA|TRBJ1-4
CASSLYGDEKLFF
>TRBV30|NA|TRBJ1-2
CAWTLQTNYGYTF
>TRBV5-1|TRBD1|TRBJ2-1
CASSVGGGLGEQFF
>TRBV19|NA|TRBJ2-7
CASRQVGQSYEQYF
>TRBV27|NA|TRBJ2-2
CASSLPNTGELFF
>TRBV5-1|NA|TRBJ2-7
CASSLGVISYEQYF
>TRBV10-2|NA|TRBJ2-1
CASSESGDYNEQFF